A selection of T cell receptor beta chains follows, all from one sample in a study of blood T cell repertoires in COVID-19. Some clones are missing from TCRdb's copy, which holds only in-frame ones; the method was immunoSEQ multiplex PCR. The sample comprises about 310,000 clones, about nine tenths of which are singletons, and about 9.9% rests with the top ten. Sequences were obtained from PBMCs or T cells enriched from blood (not recorded which). The receptors come from a woman aged 40 to 50 who had recovered from COVID-19. The CDR3 runs from the conserved cysteine through the conserved F or W. D genes are given only for firm matches. Expanded clones get a size class; other rows say once, few or many, or leave the size out.

cdr3_aa cdr3_nt clone_size d_call j_call v_call
CASSLGQSNQPQHF TGTGCCAGCAGCTTGGGACAGAGCAATCAGCCCCAGCATTTT few . TRBJ1-5 TRBV5-6
CASSLVRGSNQPQHF TGTGCCAGCAGTTTAGTAAGGGGAAGCAATCAGCCCCAGCATTTT . . TRBJ1-5 TRBV28
CASSEWGLQETQYF TGTGCCAGCAGTGAGTGGGGACTGCAAGAGACCCAGTACTTC . . TRBJ2-5 TRBV2
CASTNDGTAGETQYF TGTGCCAGCACCAACGACGGGACAGCAGGGGAGACCCAGTACTTC . TRBD1 TRBJ2-5 TRBV11-2
CASSFPSSF TGTGCCAGCAGCTTTCCGTCCTCCTTC few . TRBJ1-2 TRBV7-9
CATSRQTSGGAETQYF TGTGCCACCAGCAGACAGACTAGCGGGGGGGCAGAGACCCAGTACTTC . TRBD2 TRBJ2-5 TRBV15
CSASSNTGELFF TGCAGTGCTAGTTCTAACACCGGGGAGCTGTTTTTT . . TRBJ2-2 TRBV20-1
CASSPRPGGTSTDTQYF TGTGCCAGCAGCCCTCGCCCGGGCGGGACGAGCACAGATACGCAGTATTTT . . TRBJ2-3 TRBV9
CASSQDRSGYTGELFF TGCGCCAGCAGCCAAGACCGGAGTGGATACACCGGGGAGCTGTTTTTT . . TRBJ2-2 TRBV4-3
CASSYYSGGAEDNEQFF TGTGCCAGCAGTTACTATAGCGGGGGGGCTGAGGACAATGAGCAGTTCTTC . TRBD2 TRBJ2-1 TRBV6-2/TRBV6-3
CASSRQGSYSGANVLTF TGTGCCAGCAGCCGACAGGGCAGCTATTCTGGGGCCAACGTCCTGACTTTC once TRBD1 TRBJ2-6 TRBV7-9
CASSSDIYEQYF TGTGCCAGCAGTTCTGACATCTACGAGCAGTACTTC . . TRBJ2-7 TRBV11-3
CASRPLGGGEQYF TGTGCCAGCAGACCACTGGGGGGTGGCGAGCAGTACTTC . . TRBJ2-7 TRBV27
CASSLASGVLQPQHF TGTGCCAGCAGCTTGGCGTCAGGGGTATTGCAGCCCCAGCATTTT . . TRBJ1-5 TRBV5-8
CAWRRQTNTEAFF TGTGCCTGGAGGAGACAGACGAACACTGAAGCTTTCTTT . . TRBJ1-1 TRBV30
CASRTTVSYEQYF TGTGCCAGCAGGACCACAGTCTCCTACGAGCAGTACTTC . . TRBJ2-7 TRBV2
CSSEEGRGGTDTQYF TGCAGCTCAGAAGAGGGGCGGGGAGGCACAGATACGCAGTATTTT . . TRBJ2-3 TRBV29-1
CATSDLRETSYRQYF TGTGCCACCAGTGATCTCCGGGAGACTTCCTACAGGCAGTACTTC . . TRBJ2-7 TRBV24-1
CASRNGLAGGIQETQYF TGTGCCAGCAGAAATGGGCTAGCGGGAGGGATCCAAGAGACCCAGTACTTC . TRBD2 TRBJ2-5 TRBV7-2
CASSLTSEWPQHF TGTGCCAGCAGCTTAACCTCGGAGTGGCCCCAGCATTTT . . TRBJ1-5 TRBV7-3
CASSRGQGQRGELFF TGTGCCAGCAGCCGGGGACAGGGGCAAAGGGGGGAGCTGTTTTTT . TRBD1 TRBJ2-2 TRBV7-2
CASSLRRQGEKSYEQYF TGTGCCAGCAGCCTAAGGAGACAGGGGGAGAAGTCCTACGAGCAGTACTTC once TRBD1 TRBJ2-7 TRBV4-2
CASSPGQEAFF TGTGCCAGCAGCCCCGGACAAGAAGCTTTCTTT . . TRBJ1-1 TRBV11-3
CATSPNSSTDTQYF TGTGCCACCAGCCCCAACTCTAGCACAGATACGCAGTATTTT . . TRBJ2-3 TRBV3-1/TRBV3-2
CASSTRQGAGNTIYF TGTGCCAGCAGCACCCGACAGGGGGCTGGAAACACCATATATTTT . TRBD1 TRBJ1-3 TRBV3-1/TRBV3-2
CSVDRGYYNEQFF TGCAGCGTTGACAGGGGGTACTACAATGAGCAGTTCTTC . TRBD1 TRBJ2-1 TRBV29-1
CASSQGRHWNTEAFF TGTGCCAGCAGCCAAGGGAGGCATTGGAACACTGAAGCTTTCTTT . . TRBJ1-1 TRBV3-1/TRBV3-2
CATSDRGLARNNEQFF TGTGCCACCAGTGACCGGGGACTAGCGAGGAACAATGAGCAGTTCTTC . TRBD2 TRBJ2-1 TRBV24-1
CSASPEPDQPQHF TGCAGTGCTAGTCCTGAACCGGATCAGCCCCAGCATTTT . . TRBJ1-5 TRBV20-1
CASSSPAGQKNIQYF TGTGCCAGCAGTTCTCCGGCGGGACAGAAAAACATTCAGTACTTC . . TRBJ2-4 TRBV6-6
CATLDRGLGGYTF TGTGCCACTTTGGACCGGGGTTTAGGCGGCTACACCTTC once . TRBJ1-2 TRBV5-5
CASSLGTGSSPLHF TGTGCCAGCAGCTTAGGGACAGGGAGTTCACCCCTCCACTTT . TRBD1 TRBJ1-6 TRBV7-3
CASSPYLTPHEQYF TGTGCCAGCAGCCCATACTTGACTCCCCACGAGCAGTACTTC . . TRBJ2-7 TRBV7-9
CAISDPDTGGEQYF TGTGCCATCAGTGACCCAGACACGGGCGGGGAGCAGTACTTC once . TRBJ2-7 TRBV10-3
CASSLNPRGEQYF TGTGCCAGCAGCTTAAACCCCCGGGGGGAGCAGTACTTC . . TRBJ2-7 TRBV7-3
CAITGGRQAEANYGYTF TGTGCCATCACTGGGGGAAGACAGGCGGAAGCTAACTATGGCTACACCTTC . . TRBJ1-2 TRBV10-3
CASSFLDGALDEQYF TGTGCCAGCAGTTTCCTCGACGGCGCCCTAGACGAGCAGTACTTC . . TRBJ2-7 TRBV7-8
CASSPGSTDTQYF TGTGCCAGCTCACCAGGCAGCACAGATACGCAGTATTTT once . TRBJ2-3 TRBV18
CASSSGLVGQETQYF TGTGCCAGCAGCTCCGGACTAGTAGGCCAAGAGACCCAGTACTTC . TRBD2 TRBJ2-5 TRBV9
CASSESRTSGRTGELFF TGCGCCAGCAGTGAGTCTAGGACCTCAGGGAGGACCGGGGAGCTGTTTTTT . . TRBJ2-2 TRBV10-2
CASSLGRANEKLFF TGTGCCAGCAGCTTAGGCAGGGCAAATGAAAAACTGTTTTTT few . TRBJ1-4 TRBV11-3
CASTRTDRSPLHF TGTGCCAGCACTAGGACAGACAGATCACCCCTCCACTTT . . TRBJ1-6 TRBV12-3/TRBV12-4
CASSQGTRQPQHF TGTGCCAGTAGTCAGGGGACACGACAGCCCCAGCATTTT . . TRBJ1-5 TRBV19
CASSQDVAREQFF TGCGCCAGCAGCCAAGATGTAGCACGGGAGCAGTTCTTC . . TRBJ2-1 TRBV4-3
CASSNQLLAYTGELFF TGTGCCAGCAGCAACCAACTGCTAGCTTACACCGGGGAGCTGTTTTTT . . TRBJ2-2 TRBV21-1
CSVEYRDRGEKLFF TGCAGCGTTGAATATCGGGACAGGGGTGAAAAACTGTTTTTT . TRBD1 TRBJ1-4 TRBV29-1
CASSAGGKRDTQYF TGTGCCAGTAGTGCGGGAGGCAAGCGGGATACGCAGTATTTT . TRBD2 TRBJ2-3 TRBV19
CASSYGVGGDSGNTIYF TGTGCCAGCAGCTATGGGGTAGGGGGCGACTCTGGAAACACCATATATTTT . TRBD1 TRBJ1-3 TRBV7-2
CAWSAGGSYEQYF TGTGCCTGGAGTGCAGGGGGATCCTACGAGCAGTACTTC once TRBD1 TRBJ2-7 TRBV30
CASGSTGSNQPQHF TGTGCCAGCGGCTCCACAGGTAGCAATCAGCCCCAGCATTTT . . TRBJ1-5 TRBV5-5
CASSVGGHTDTQYF TGTGCCAGCAGCGTGGGGGGGCACACAGATACGCAGTATTTT . . TRBJ2-3 TRBV9
CTSSQGLAGTPFSQETQYF TGCACCAGCAGCCAAGGACTAGCGGGTACCCCTTTTTCCCAAGAGACCCAGTACTTC . . TRBJ2-5 TRBV1
CASSRGLAGIRETQYF TGTGCCAGCAGCCGCGGACTAGCGGGGATTAGGGAGACCCAGTACTTC . TRBD2 TRBJ2-5 TRBV3-1/TRBV3-2
CASSPLSGEETQYF TGTGCCAGCAGTCCACTTAGCGGCGAAGAGACCCAGTACTTC . . TRBJ2-5 TRBV6-5
CASSLGAKGQYSGANVLTF TGTGCCAGCAGTTTAGGGGCTAAGGGACAATACTCTGGGGCCAACGTCCTGACTTTC . . TRBJ2-6 TRBV27
CASSETSGYTDTQYF TGTGCCAGCAGTGAAACTAGCGGCTACACAGATACGCAGTATTTT . TRBD2 TRBJ2-3 TRBV2
CASSQVAGATYNEQFF TGCGCCAGCAGCCAAGTGGCGGGGGCCACCTACAATGAGCAGTTCTTC . . TRBJ2-1 TRBV4-1
CASSNSGGGETQYF TGCGCCAGCAGTAATAGCGGGGGGGGCGAGACCCAGTACTTC . TRBD2 TRBJ2-5 TRBV5-1
CASSYRQNYGYTF TGTGCCAGCAGTTACAGGCAGAACTATGGCTACACCTTC . . TRBJ1-2 TRBV12-3/TRBV12-4